The sequence of this T cell receptor beta chain was determined in a study of monozygotic twins with inflammatory bowel disease. Germline assignment: CDR1 SGHRS and CDR2 YFSETQ. The CDR3 has 13 amino acids. In the case of this clonotype: Antigen unknown.

Total RNA from whole blood was isolated with no T cell sorting. Study conclusions and caveats: Especially where disease activity was present, IBD patients had fewer clonotypes in common with others than healthy twins did.

TCRdb reprocessed the 5' RACE reads; each CDR3 protein has one entry and no DNA is given. The sample's table shows about 330,000 distinct CDR3 sequences. Source material: blood. The receptor was derived from a human donor with ulcerative colitis or Crohn's disease, or a healthy co-twin of an affected twin (not recorded which). The genes are TRBV5-1 and TRBJ2-7; TCRdb picks TRBD1, but there is no DNA to check that call. CDR3: CASSGTGFDEQYF.